Here is one T cell receptor beta chain with its context. Its specificity is unknown. These data come from a study of cytomegalovirus exposure and HLA in healthy donors. Overall study findings and caveats: Available immune exposure information covered CMV serostatus only. Later on, analysis showed that most CMV-associated TCR beta chains appeared to be HLA-restricted.

This CDR3 spans 16 amino acids. The germline gives CDR1 MNHNS, CDR2 SASEGT. The trim removed 2 bases at V and 7 bases at J, leaving 11 bases unmatched. The PCR was carried out with 60 Vbeta primers and 13 Jbeta primers. Measured with immunoSEQ multiplex PCR; TCRdb has only the in-frame clones, and not every one. This table has 200,000 to 250,000 clones, roughly 90% appearing once. This sequence joins TRBV6-1 and TRBJ2-1; the match to TRBD2 covers 7 bases. Sequencing used PBMCs. This TCR was sampled from a woman aged 18-29 years in good health and CMV-seronegative. Here the CDR3 DNA reads TGTGCCAGCAGTGAACTCCACGGCGGGAGAAGAAATGAGCAGTTCTTC. Amino acids: CASSELHGGRRNEQFF.